Below, 14 T cell receptor beta chains from the same sample are listed, as sequenced in a study of blood T cell repertoires in COVID-19. Clones were sequenced by immunoSEQ multiplex PCR, and TCRdb holds only the in-frame ones, with some missing. The sample holds a few hundred thousand clones, 80% to 90% seen once. Sequenced sample: peripheral blood. These receptor sequences come from a woman in her twenties or thirties with active or convalescent COVID-19.

This clone was observed a handful of times. Additional DNA sequences in this sample encode the identical CDR3. V is TRBV20-1 and J is TRBJ2-5; a possible D gene is TRBD1 (6 bases). The CDR3 totals 11 residues. Trimming shortened V by 2 bases and J by 5 bases, and 6 bases separated the two germline ends. CDR1 is DFQATT and CDR2 is SNEGSKA in the germline V gene (reference sequence). This CDR3 reads CSARQGETQYF. For the CDR3, the DNA is TGCAGTGCTAGACAGGGGGAGACCCAGTACTTC.

The chain has TRBV30 and TRBJ1-2; the D gene is possibly TRBD1 (6 bases). The germline V gene has CDR1 GTSNPN and CDR2 SVGIG (reference sequence). Trimming left V 3 bases short and J 4 bases short, with 6 bases between. The CDR3 sequence is 11 residues long. CDR3 DNA: TGTGCCTGGAGGGACAGCTATGGCTACACCTTC. This gives the protein CAWRDSYGYTF.

The rearrangement links TRBV4-2 to TRBJ2-1; 8 nucleotides line up with TRBD2. Germline CDR1 and CDR2: LGHNA and YNFKEQ. The CDR3 totals 17 residues. After removal of 0 bases from V and 5 bases from J, the junction contained 9 bases not matched to a gene. The CDR3 nucleotides read TGTGCCAGCAGCCAAGAAAGGGGGGGACTAGGGGACAATGAGCAGTTCTTC. Protein: CASSQERGGLGDNEQFF.

In this sample, this clone turned up once. V gene TRBV7-2 combines with J gene TRBJ1-2; D might be TRBD1 (5 bases). This CDR3 contains 14 residues. Per germline, CDR1 SGHTA and CDR2 FQGNSA. Trimming took off 4 bases at V and 7 bases at J, with 16 bases between the two ends. In DNA, the CDR3 is TGTGCCAGCAGCTGGGGCTGGGGAAAAAGTGGCTACACCTTC. Amino acid sequence: CASSWGWGKSGYTF.

J is TRBJ2-3 and V is TRBV23-1; TRBD1 is a possible D gene (7 bases). TRBV23-1 is an ORF, and what it does is uncertain. Trimming shortened V by 0 bases and J by 1 base, and 26 bases separated the two germline ends. CDR3 length equals 21 residues. DNA of the CDR3: TGCGCCAGCAGTCAATCGCCCAGGGGGGCGAGTATATCGATTGGCACAGATACGCAGTATTTT. Translating gives CASSQSPRGASISIGTDTQYF.

V usage is TRBV2 and J usage is TRBJ2-7, with D possibly TRBD2 on 5 matching bases. Trimming shortened V by 4 bases and J by 1 base, and 5 bases separated the two germline ends. There are 12 residues in the CDR3. Germline CDR1 and CDR2: SNHLY and FYNNEI. The CDR3 loop reads CASSGTSYEQYF. The CDR3 DNA reads as TGTGCCAGCAGTGGGACTTCCTACGAGCAGTACTTC.

There are a few counts of this clone. The chain couples TRBV2 to TRBJ2-2; 9 bases fit TRBD1. There are 15 residues in the CDR3. The V gene's germline CDR1 is SNHLY and CDR2 FYNNEI. The trim removed 5 bases at V and 5 bases at J, leaving 6 bases unmatched. CDR3 in DNA: TGTGCCAGCAGTTCGGGACAGGGAAGAACCGGGGAGCTGTTTTTT. This gives the protein CASSSGQGRTGELFF.

This clone has only one observation. The chain is built from TRBV6-5 and TRBJ1-2, with D tentatively TRBD1 (6 bases). The length of the CDR3 is 15 residues. CDR1 and CDR2 from the germline V gene are MNHEY and SVGAGI. Trimming removed 2 bases at V and 4 bases at J, with 14 bases between. CDR3 nucleotides: TGTGCCAGCAGTTACGCCTCACAGGGAATCTATGGCTACACCTTC. Translating gives CASSYASQGIYGYTF.

The chain has TRBV18 and TRBJ2-7; the D gene is possibly TRBD1 (6 bases). Per germline, CDR1 KGHSH and CDR2 LQKENI. The CDR3 has 15 residues. The V end lost 3 bases, the J end lost 1 base, and 13 bases lay between the germline ends. The DNA of the CDR3 is TGTGCCAGCTCACCCAGGACAGCCATATCCTACGAGCAGTACTTC. Its translation is CASSPRTAISYEQYF.

The chain couples TRBV7-3 to TRBJ2-3; D uncertain. V lost 5 bases and J 0 bases, leaving 9 bases between the germline ends. The CDR3 length is 14 residues. In germline, CDR1 is SGHTA, CDR2 FQGTGA. The CDR3 region has the DNA TGTGCCAGCAGCCAAATAACTAGCACAGATACGCAGTATTTT. Protein sequence: CASSQITSTDTQYF.

The chain employs TRBV11-3 and TRBJ1-3, with D tentatively TRBD1 (6 bases). This CDR3 is 17 amino acids long. The V end was cut by 0 bases, the J end by 1 base, with 13 bases between. Germline CDR1 reads SGHNT; CDR2 reads YENEEA. CDR3 loop: CASSLEPPQGSGNTIYF. The CDR3 DNA reads as TGTGCCAGCAGCTTAGAGCCCCCACAGGGATCTGGAAACACCATATATTTT.

This chain joins TRBV29-1 and TRBJ2-5; possibly TRBD1 for D (6 bases). V dropped 0 bases and J dropped 2 bases, with 10 bases sitting between them. The germline gives CDR1 SQVTM, CDR2 ANQGSEA. The CDR3 has 14 amino acids. The CDR3 DNA reads as TGCAGCGTTGAAGACGGGACATTTCAAGAGACCCAGTACTTC. Its protein product is CSVEDGTFQETQYF.

With respect to this clone: The sample contains more than one DNA sequence encoding this CDR3. The rearrangement uses TRBV5-1 and TRBJ1-4, with 7 nucleotides matching TRBD1. In germline, CDR1 is SGHRS, CDR2 YFSETQ. V lost 2 bases, J lost 7 bases, and 5 bases stayed unmatched. The CDR3 has 14 residues. Written as DNA, the CDR3 is TGCGCCAGCAGCTTAGACAGGGTTGGTGAAAAACTGTTTTTT. As protein: CASSLDRVGEKLFF.

The chain carries TRBV11-1 and TRBJ1-1; a weak D match, TRBD1 (5 bases). The CDR3 runs 16 residues. Germline values: CDR1 SGHAT, CDR2 FQDESV (reference sequence). With 5 bases removed from V and 0 bases from J, the gap between germline ends came to 16 bases. This CDR3 reads CASSPRRQNLNTEAFF. As DNA, the CDR3 is TGTGCCAGCAGCCCCCGCCGACAGAACCTGAACACTGAAGCTTTCTTT.